This T cell receptor (beta chain) was obtained from a study of OX40 agonist ivuxolimab in advanced cancers. Profiling relied on immunoSEQ multiplex PCR, and the TCRdb table lists in-frame clones only, not all of them. In the table there are around 30,000 clones, approximately 86% of which are singletons. This clone was seen just once. Germline CDR1 reads SNHLY; CDR2 reads FYNNEI. The V and J ends lost 0 bases and 0 bases, in that order; junction bases with no gene match: 5. The CDR3 runs to 18 residues. This chain links TRBV2 with TRBJ2-3, with 11 bases identical to TRBD2. This TCR was recovered from an adult with an advanced solid tumor such as melanoma, head and neck, liver or kidney cancer. The specimen comprised CD4+ or CD8+ T cells sorted from blood, sampled in a trial of the OX40 agonist ivuxolimab. CDR3 in DNA: TGTGCCAGCAGTGAAGCGTGGGTAGCGGGAGGGAGCACAGATACGCAGTATTTT. Residues: CASSEAWVAGGSTDTQYF.